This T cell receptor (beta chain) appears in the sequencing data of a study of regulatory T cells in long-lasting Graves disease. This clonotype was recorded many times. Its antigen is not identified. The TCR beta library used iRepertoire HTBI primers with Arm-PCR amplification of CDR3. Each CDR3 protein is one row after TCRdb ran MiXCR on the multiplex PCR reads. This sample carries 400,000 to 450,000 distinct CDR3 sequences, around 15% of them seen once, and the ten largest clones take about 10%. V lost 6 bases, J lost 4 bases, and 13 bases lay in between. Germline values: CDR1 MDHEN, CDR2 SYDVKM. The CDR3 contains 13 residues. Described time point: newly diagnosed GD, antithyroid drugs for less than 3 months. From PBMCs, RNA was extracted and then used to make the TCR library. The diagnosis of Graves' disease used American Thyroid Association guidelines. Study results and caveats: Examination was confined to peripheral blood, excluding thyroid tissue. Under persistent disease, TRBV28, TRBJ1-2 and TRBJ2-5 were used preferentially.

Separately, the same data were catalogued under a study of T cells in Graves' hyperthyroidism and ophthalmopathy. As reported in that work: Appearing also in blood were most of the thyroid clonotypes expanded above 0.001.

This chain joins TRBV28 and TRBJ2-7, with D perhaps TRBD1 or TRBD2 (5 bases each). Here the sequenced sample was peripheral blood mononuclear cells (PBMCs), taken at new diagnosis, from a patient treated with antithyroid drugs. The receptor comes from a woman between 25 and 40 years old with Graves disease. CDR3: CASSDRGAYEQYF. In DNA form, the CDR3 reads TGTGCCAGCAGCGACCGAGGGGCATACGAGCAGTACTTC.